This record looks at one TCR beta chain sequence and its context. Profiling relied on immunoSEQ multiplex PCR, and the TCRdb table lists in-frame clones only, not all of them. The sample holds 490,000 or so clones, around nine tenths seen once. In assigning cohorts, the study relied on participant-reported clinical history. This sample is drawn from a study of blood T cell repertoires in COVID-19. The wider study: Samples of COVID-19 (acute and convalescent) were obtained from the United States, Italy and Spain.

The V gene's germline CDR1 is GTSNPN and CDR2 SVGIG (reference sequence). V lost 5 bases and J 4 bases, leaving 9 bases between the germline ends. CDR3 length: 12 amino acids. Sequenced material: PBMCs or T cells enriched from blood (not recorded which). The rearrangement uses TRBV30 and TRBJ2-1; D may be TRBD2 (7 bases). This receptor was identified in a woman aged 55-70 years who had recovered from COVID-19. For the CDR3, the DNA is TGTGCCTGGGGGGGGGCGTACAATGAGCAGTTCTTC. Its protein is CAWGGAYNEQFF.